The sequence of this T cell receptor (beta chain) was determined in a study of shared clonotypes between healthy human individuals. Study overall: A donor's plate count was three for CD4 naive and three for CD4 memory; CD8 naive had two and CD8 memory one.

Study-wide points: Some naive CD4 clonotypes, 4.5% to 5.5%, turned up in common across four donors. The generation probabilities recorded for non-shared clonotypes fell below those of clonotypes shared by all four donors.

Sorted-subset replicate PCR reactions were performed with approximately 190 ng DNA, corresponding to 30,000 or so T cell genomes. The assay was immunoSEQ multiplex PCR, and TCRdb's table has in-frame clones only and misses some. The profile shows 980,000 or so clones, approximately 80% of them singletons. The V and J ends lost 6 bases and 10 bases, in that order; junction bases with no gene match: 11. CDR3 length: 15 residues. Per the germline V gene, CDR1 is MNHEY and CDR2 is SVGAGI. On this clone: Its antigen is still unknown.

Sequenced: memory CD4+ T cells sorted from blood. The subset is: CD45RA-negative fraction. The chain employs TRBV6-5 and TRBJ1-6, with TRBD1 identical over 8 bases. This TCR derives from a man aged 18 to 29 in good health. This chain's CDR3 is CASRALRQGTSPLHF. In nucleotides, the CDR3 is TGTGCCAGCAGGGCCTTGAGACAGGGGACCTCACCCCTCCACTTT.